The 21 T cell receptor beta chains reported below all come from one sample, sequenced in a study of blood T cell repertoires in COVID-19. Here immunoSEQ multiplex PCR was the method, and the copy in TCRdb shows in-frame clones only, minus some. The table has fewer than 150,000 clones, about 87% seen once. Sequences were obtained from peripheral blood. The receptor source for this set is a woman of 80 years or more with acute or convalescent COVID-19.

The V call is TRBV5-1, the J call TRBJ2-2; no firm D call. The germline V gene has CDR1 SGHRS and CDR2 YFSETQ. V shed 3 bases and J shed 0 bases, with 12 bases lying between them. The CDR3 has 16 amino acids. The CDR3, as DNA: TGCGCCAGCAGCTCCCGCGGCACGGCGAACACCGGGGAGCTGTTTTTT. Amino acid sequence: CASSSRGTANTGELFF.

This rearrangement joins TRBV25-1 to TRBJ1-6; D unresolved. The CDR3 is 12 amino acids. V lost 2 bases, J lost 7 bases, and 3 bases lay in between. Germline lookup yields CDR1 MGHDK and CDR2 SYGVNS. CDR3 DNA: TGTGCCAGCAGTGAACAGAATTCACCCCTCCACTTT. It translates to CASSEQNSPLHF.

The chain has TRBV2 and TRBJ2-1, with TRBD2 matching over 10 bases. This CDR3 contains 14 residues. Trimming at V came to 8 bases and at J to 4 bases, leaving 5 bases not matched to a gene. Looked up from germline, CDR1 is SNHLY and CDR2 is FYNNEI. The CDR3 loop reads CASSTSGPYNEQFF. Here the CDR3 DNA reads TGTGCCAGCTCGACTAGCGGGCCTTACAATGAGCAGTTCTTC. Combining the CDR3 with reference TRBV2 and TRBJ2-1 gives the whole variable domain EPEVTQTPSHQVTQMGQEVILRCVPISNHLYFYWYRQILGQKVEFLVSFYNNEISEKSEIFDDQFSVERPDGSNFTLKIRSTKLEDSAMYFCASSTSGPYNEQFFGPGTRLTVL.

V is TRBV2 and J is TRBJ2-5, with D uncertain. The CDR3 runs 12 residues. The V end was cut by 3 bases, the J end by 5 bases, with 7 bases between. The germline V gene encodes CDR1 SNHLY and CDR2 FYNNEI. The CDR3 loop reads CASSEGLETQYF. For the CDR3, the DNA is TGTGCCAGCAGTGAGGGCCTGGAGACCCAGTACTTC.

The V gene is TRBV6-5, the J gene TRBJ1-1, with TRBD1 as a possible D gene (5 bases). CDR1 MNHEY and CDR2 SVGAGI come from the germline V gene. The CDR3 consists of 16 residues. V was cut by 2 bases and J by 3 bases, with 16 bases left in between. The chain's CDR3 is CASSYQPQVLHTEAFF. The CDR3 region has the DNA TGTGCCAGCAGTTACCAACCACAGGTCCTACACACTGAAGCTTTCTTT.

This chain links TRBV4-2 with TRBJ1-4, with 7 nucleotides matching TRBD1. The V segment lost 3 bases and the J segment 4 bases; nucleotides outside the gene matches: 8. The CDR3 loop spans 16 amino acids. Per the germline V gene, CDR1 is LGHNA and CDR2 is YNFKEQ. The DNA for the CDR3 is TGTGCCAGCAGCCAGTTGAGGGGGCAGTTTAATGAAAAACTGTTTTTT. This codes for CASSQLRGQFNEKLFF.

A word on this clone: The same CDR3 arises from other DNA sequences in this sample as well. The V gene is TRBV19, the J gene TRBJ1-4; D is unclear. V lost 6 bases, J lost 0 bases, and 8 bases lay in between. Germline lookup yields CDR1 LNHDA and CDR2 SQIVND (reference sequence). This CDR3 comprises 14 residues. In DNA form, the CDR3 reads TGTGCCAGTAGGAGGGTTGCAACTAATGAAAAACTGTTTTTT. It yields the protein CASRRVATNEKLFF.

The V call is TRBV19, the J call TRBJ1-2, with unresolved D. V gave up 2 bases and J gave up 4 bases, with 5 bases separating them. Germline CDR1 LNHDA, CDR2 SQIVND (reference sequence). This CDR3 comprises 12 residues. DNA for the CDR3: TGTGCCAGTAGTATACGGGGCTATGGCTACACCTTC. It yields the protein CASSIRGYGYTF. Combining the CDR3 with reference TRBV19 and TRBJ1-2 gives the whole variable domain DGGITQSPKYLFRKEGQNVTLSCEQNLNHDAMYWYRQDPGQGLRLIYYSQIVNDFQKGDIAEGYSVSREKKESFPLTVTSAQKNPTAFYLCASSIRGYGYTFGSGTRLTVV.

DNA for the CDR3: TGTGCCAGCAGTGAAGGTCGAGACAGGGTGGTAGGCTACACCTTC. This translates into CASSEGRDRVVGYTF. This chain uses TRBV2 with TRBJ1-2, with TRBD1 matching over 7 bases. CDR1 is SNHLY, CDR2 FYNNEI, per germline. CDR3 length equals 15 residues. Germline trimming cut 1 base from V and 8 bases from J; bases unmatched to any gene: 10. The whole variable domain, filled in from reference TRBV2 and TRBJ1-2, reads EPEVTQTPSHQVTQMGQEVILRCVPISNHLYFYWYRQILGQKVEFLVSFYNNEISEKSEIFDDQFSVERPDGSNFTLKIRSTKLEDSAMYFCASSEGRDRVVGYTFGSGTRLTVV.

V is TRBV7-2 and J is TRBJ2-5; TRBD2 matches at 8 bases. The germline CDR1 and CDR2 sequences are SGHTA and FQGNSA. V shed 5 bases, J shed 2 bases, and the junction held 16 bases outside the gene matches. The CDR3 extends over 18 amino acids. The CDR3 DNA follows: TGTGCCAGCAGCCTCTTCTCCGGACCCGGGGGGGGTCAAGAGACCCAGTACTTC. It specifies CASSLFSGPGGGQETQYF.

Notes on this clone: Other DNA sequences in this specimen translate into the identical CDR3. The chain combines TRBV7-3 with TRBJ1-1; weak D call: TRBD1 (6 bases). The V end was cut by 0 bases, the J end by 1 base, with 6 bases between. CDR3 length: 14 residues. Germline lookup yields CDR1 SGHTA and CDR2 FQGTGA. The CDR3 DNA is TGTGCCAGCAGCTTAACAGGGGGGAACACTGAAGCTTTCTTT. As protein: CASSLTGGNTEAFF. The whole variable domain, filled in from reference TRBV7-3 and TRBJ1-1, reads GAGVSQTPSNKVTEKGKYVELRCDPISGHTALYWYRQSLGQGPEFLIYFQGTGAADDSGLPNDRFFAVRPEGSVSTLKIQRTERGDSAVYLCASSLTGGNTEAFFGQGTRLTVV.

This clone was observed a single time. This chain links TRBV7-2 with TRBJ2-7; 9 bases map to TRBD2. The CDR3 has 14 amino acids. Germline CDR1 SGHTA, CDR2 FQGNSA. Trimming cost V 6 bases and J 2 bases; bases outside gene matches: 5. The CDR3 DNA is TGTGCCAGCAGACCTAGCGGGGCAACCTACGAGCAGTACTTC. This encodes CASRPSGATYEQYF.

The V and J genes are TRBV19 and TRBJ1-1, with D hard to call. The CDR3 is 14 amino acids. Per the germline V gene, CDR1 is LNHDA and CDR2 is SQIVND (reference sequence). The V gene lost 3 bases and the J gene lost 1 base, with 9 bases spanning the gap. CDR3 sequence reads: CASSMKAGNTEAFF. Written as DNA, the CDR3 is TGTGCCAGTAGTATGAAGGCGGGGAACACTGAAGCTTTCTTT.

For the CDR3, the DNA is TGTGCCAGCAGCCAAGATGTAACAGGGAAGTGGGAAGACTATGGCTACACCTTC. Translating it yields CASSQDVTGKWEDYGYTF. The rearrangement links TRBV3-1 (or the pseudogene TRBV3-2) to TRBJ1-2; D perhaps matches TRBD1 (6 bases). The ends were cut back, 0 bases at V and 3 bases at J, with 20 bases in the middle. From germline, CDR1 is LGHDT and CDR2 YNNKEL (reference sequence). The CDR3 runs to 18 residues.

V usage is TRBV29-1 and J usage is TRBJ1-1; no clear D gene. From germline, CDR1 is SQVTM and CDR2 ANQGSEA. V was pared by 5 bases and J by 7 bases, with 14 bases between. This CDR3 is built from 12 residues. The CDR3 region is CSVIPDGNEAFF. As DNA, the CDR3 is TGCAGCGTTATCCCTGACGGGAATGAAGCTTTCTTT. Based on the CDR3 plus reference TRBV29-1 and TRBJ1-1, the full variable domain is SAVISQKPSRDICQRGTSLTIQCQVDSQVTMMFWYRQQPGQSLTLIATANQGSEATYESGFVIDKFPISRPNLTFSTLTVSNMSPEDSSIYLCSVIPDGNEAFFGQGTRLTVV.

This chain uses TRBV10-3 with TRBJ2-3; tentatively, D is TRBD1 (6 bases). The CDR3 covers 16 residues. The germline V gene has CDR1 ENHRY and CDR2 SYGVKD. Trimming left V 2 bases short and J 3 bases short, with 15 bases between. CDR3 nucleotides: TGTGCCATCAGTGAGCCGAACAGGGTGGGGACAGATACGCAGTATTTT. Translated, it gives CAISEPNRVGTDTQYF.

The count of this clone is one. The chain couples TRBV28 to TRBJ1-1; D is possibly TRBD1 (6 bases). Germline CDR1 MDHEN, CDR2 SYDVKM. The CDR3 runs to 17 residues. V lost 7 bases and J 0 bases, leaving 21 bases between the germline ends. DNA for the CDR3: TGTGCCAGCATTCCACCTACAGGGCCAGCAATGAACACTGAAGCTTTCTTT. It encodes CASIPPTGPAMNTEAFF.

This chain joins TRBV10-3 and TRBJ1-2; 9 positions agree with TRBD1. The germline V gene encodes CDR1 ENHRY and CDR2 SYGVKD. Trimming cost V 4 bases and J 8 bases; bases outside gene matches: 8. The length of the CDR3 is 14 residues. The CDR3 sequence is CAISVVGQGNGYTF. The CDR3, as DNA: TGTGCCATCAGTGTGGTTGGACAGGGGAACGGCTACACCTTC.

This chain connects TRBV2 to TRBJ2-5, with D tentatively TRBD1 (5 bases). The CDR3 runs to 12 residues. The V end was cut by 4 bases, the J end by 5 bases, with 8 bases between. CDR1 and CDR2 (germline): SNHLY, FYNNEI. The CDR3 sequence is CASSAGSETQYF. CDR3 sequence (DNA): TGTGCCAGCAGTGCAGGGTCTGAGACCCAGTACTTC.

The chain links TRBV2 to TRBJ1-6; D is perhaps TRBD1 (5 bases). V lost 2 bases to trimming and J lost 3 bases, with 8 bases between them. The CDR3 has 15 amino acids. Germline V gives CDR1 SNHLY, CDR2 FYNNEI. The CDR3: CASSERGIYNSPLHF. CDR3 in DNA: TGTGCCAGCAGTGAACGGGGGATCTATAATTCACCCCTCCACTTT.

This CDR3 is CASRPPHAGGNSPLHF. The CDR3 bases are TGTGCCAGTAGACCCCCCCATGCAGGGGGTAATTCACCCCTCCACTTT. The chain employs TRBV27 and TRBJ1-6, with 7 bases identical to TRBD1. Losses at the gene ends were 9 bases for V and 6 bases for J; bases not matched to a gene: 14. CDR3 size: 16 residues. Germline V gene data show CDR1 as MNHEY and CDR2 as SMNVEV (reference sequence).